This passage covers 19 T cell receptor beta chains from one sample sequenced in a study of blood T cell repertoires in COVID-19. The assay was immunoSEQ multiplex PCR, and TCRdb's table has in-frame clones only and misses some. This sample has about 110,000 clones, with almost 80% found just once. The sequencing sample was made of peripheral blood. All receptors derive from a woman at least 80 years old with active or convalescent COVID-19.

The chain couples TRBV5-6 to TRBJ2-3; D is perhaps TRBD2 (6 bases). Deletions cut 2 bases from V and 8 bases from J, with 9 bases between. Germline V gives CDR1 SGHDT, CDR2 YYEEEE. This CDR3 has 12 residues. The CDR3 protein is CASSFGGGTQYF. The CDR3 bases are TGTGCCAGCAGCTTTGGGGGAGGTACGCAGTATTTT.

This chain joins TRBV5-4 and TRBJ2-7; 10 bases agree with TRBD2. Germline trimming cut 4 bases from V and 4 bases from J; bases unmatched to any gene: 8. The CDR3 has 15 residues. Germline CDR1 SGHNT, CDR2 YYREEE (reference sequence). The CDR3 region has the DNA TGTGCCAGCAGCGCCGGGACTAGCGTCAGTTACGAGCAGTACTTC. Its protein product is CASSAGTSVSYEQYF.

The chain uses TRBV29-1 and TRBJ1-3; 7 bases are a match to TRBD1. Germline values: CDR1 SQVTM, CDR2 ANQGSEA. There are 14 residues in the CDR3. The trim removed 4 bases at V and 2 bases at J, leaving 5 bases unmatched. The CDR3 region is CSVVPDRAGNTIYF. Written as DNA, the CDR3 is TGCAGCGTTGTTCCCGACAGGGCTGGAAACACCATATATTTT.

This chain connects TRBV29-1 to TRBJ2-3, with a weak D call TRBD2 (6 bases). CDR3 length: 14 residues. Germline values: CDR1 SQVTM, CDR2 ANQGSEA. V was shortened by 7 bases and J by 2 bases, with 16 bases between the two germline ends. The CDR3 DNA sequence: TGCAGCGCCGGCCTTGGCGGGACCACAGATACGCAGTATTTT. Translating gives CSAGLGGTTDTQYF.

V and J are TRBV5-4 and TRBJ2-5; D remains ambiguous. The CDR3 contains 12 residues. Trimming cost V 1 base and J 4 bases, with 5 bases left between them. The germline V gene encodes CDR1 SGHNT and CDR2 YYREEE (reference sequence). CDR3 in DNA: TGTGCCAGCAGCTTGACGGGAGAGACCCAGTACTTC. Translating gives CASSLTGETQYF.

This clone was picked up a small number of times. This chain connects TRBV7-9 to TRBJ2-3; TRBD1 is a possible D gene (5 bases). The CDR3 sequence is 15 residues long. Looked up from germline, CDR1 is SEHNR and CDR2 is FQNEAQ (reference sequence). Trimming stripped 1 base from V and 3 bases from J, with 11 bases between. This chain's CDR3 is CASSLDSTGTDTQYF. The CDR3 DNA is TGTGCCAGCAGCTTAGACAGCACAGGAACAGATACGCAGTATTTT.

This clone was seen ten or more times. The chain carries TRBV5-4 and TRBJ1-2, with 8 positions matching TRBD1. The junction had 3 bases not matched to a gene; V was cut back by 4 bases and J by 4 bases. The CDR3 runs 13 residues. The germline V gene encodes CDR1 SGHNT and CDR2 YYREEE (reference sequence). The DNA for the CDR3 is TGTGCCAGCAGCCCGGGGACAGGCTATGGCTACACCTTC. Residues: CASSPGTGYGYTF.

The gene calls are TRBV5-4 and TRBJ2-3; 10 nucleotides match TRBD2. Germline values: CDR1 SGHNT, CDR2 YYREEE (reference sequence). V shed 4 bases, J shed 3 bases, and the junction held 8 bases outside the gene matches. This CDR3 is built from 16 residues. CDR3 in amino acids: CASSPPGTSATDTQYF. The CDR3 DNA reads as TGTGCCAGCAGCCCACCCGGGACTAGCGCAACAGATACGCAGTATTTT.

V is TRBV6-5 and J is TRBJ1-2; weak D call: TRBD1 (6 bases). V was clipped by 6 bases and J by 4 bases, with 12 bases between them. Germline values: CDR1 MNHEY, CDR2 SVGAGI. The CDR3 length is 13 residues. In nucleotides, the CDR3 is TGTGCCAGCAGATTGGACAGAACCTATGGCTACACCTTC. Translating it yields CASRLDRTYGYTF.

The chain recombines TRBV7-9 with TRBJ2-5, with D perhaps matching TRBD2 (5 bases). Trimming removed 5 bases at V and 9 bases at J, with 19 bases between. The germline V gene has CDR1 SEHNR and CDR2 FQNEAQ (reference sequence). This CDR3 has 14 residues. This chain's CDR3 is CASSRPRFAGAQYF. The CDR3 bases are TGTGCCAGCAGCAGACCCAGATTCGCCGGGGCCCAGTACTTC. Full variable domain (outside the CDR3, taken from reference TRBV7-9 and TRBJ2-5): DTGVSQNPRHKITKRGQNVTFRCDPISEHNRLYWYRQTLGQGPEFLTYFQNEAQLEKSRLLSDRFSAERPKGSFSTLEIQRTEQGDSAMYLCASSRPRFAGAQYFGPGTRLLVL.

The chain uses TRBV28 and TRBJ2-7, with 7 bases identical to TRBD2. The V segment lost 6 bases and the J segment 4 bases; nucleotides outside the gene matches: 12. This CDR3 contains 15 residues. Germline V lookup: CDR1 MDHEN, CDR2 SYDVKM. The CDR3 sequence: CASSSPGLPPYEQYF. The CDR3 DNA reads TGTGCCAGCAGCTCGCCGGGACTACCCCCATACGAGCAGTACTTC.

The gene calls are TRBV7-2 and TRBJ1-3, with D unresolved. From germline, CDR1 is SGHTA and CDR2 FQGNSA. This CDR3 region has 14 residues. Between the trimmed V and J ends, which lost 4 bases and 0 bases, there was a span of 7 bases. The CDR3 nucleotides read TGTGCCAGCAGCTCCCGAGTCTCTGGAAACACCATATATTTT. This gives the protein CASSSRVSGNTIYF.

The chain links TRBV27 to TRBJ2-7; D gene ambiguous. V lost 3 bases and J lost 6, with 15 bases in between. Germline V lookup: CDR1 MNHEY, CDR2 SMNVEV (reference sequence). The CDR3 contains 14 residues. As DNA, the CDR3 is TGTGCCAGCAGTTTGATCGTGGGTCGCGGCGAGCAGTACTTC. The encoded protein is CASSLIVGRGEQYF.

The rearrangement uses TRBV18 and TRBJ1-3, with 8 bases lining up with TRBD1. The CDR3 totals 16 residues. The V segment lost 2 bases and the J segment 1 base; nucleotides outside the gene matches: 4. Germline CDR1 and CDR2: KGHSH and LQKENI. Here the CDR3 reads CASSPFQGASGNTIYF. CDR3 DNA sequence: TGTGCCAGCTCACCATTTCAGGGGGCTTCTGGAAACACCATATATTTT.

The chain links TRBV11-2 to TRBJ2-7, with 10 bases aligning to TRBD1. J was trimmed by 5 bases and V by 4 bases; bases with no gene match: 11. CDR1 and CDR2 (germline): SGHAT, FQNNGV. This CDR3 comprises 16 residues. CDR3 DNA sequence: TGTGCCAGCAGCTCACGATTAGGAGGACAGGGGGACGAGCAGTACTTC. Protein product: CASSSRLGGQGDEQYF.

The V call is TRBV27, the J call TRBJ2-7, with 7 nucleotides matching TRBD2. The CDR3 contains 15 residues. CDR1 and CDR2 (germline): MNHEY, SMNVEV (reference sequence). Trimming removed 7 bases from V and 2 bases from J; junction bases left unmatched: 11. CDR3 nucleotides: TGTGCCAGCAAACAAAGCGGGACCCAGCCCTACGAGCAGTACTTC. Protein: CASKQSGTQPYEQYF.

The DNA for the CDR3 is TGTGCCAGCTCGCGCGAGGCAGGGGGTTTTCAGCCCCAGCATTTT. Translating gives CASSREAGGFQPQHF. The chain recombines TRBV18 with TRBJ1-5; 7 bases are a match to TRBD1. CDR3 length: 15 amino acids. Losses at the gene ends were 6 bases for V and 6 bases for J; bases not matched to a gene: 11. Germline CDR1 reads KGHSH; CDR2 reads LQKENI.

The chain is built from TRBV27 and TRBJ2-7; 9 positions agree with TRBD1. The CDR3 totals 14 residues. Germline-derived CDR1 and CDR2 are MNHEY and SMNVEV (reference sequence). J was trimmed by 4 bases and V by 3 bases; bases with no gene match: 4. The CDR3 loop is CASSFGTGFYEQYF. The CDR3 coding sequence is TGTGCCAGCAGTTTTGGGACAGGGTTTTACGAGCAGTACTTC.

The V call is TRBV10-2, the J call TRBJ1-1; 9 bases match TRBD1. V shed 5 bases and J 2 bases; nucleotides not matched to a gene: 3. The CDR3 runs to 14 residues. Germline CDR1 WSHSY, CDR2 SAAADI. CDR3 loop: CASSSQGANTEAFF. DNA for the CDR3: TGCGCCAGCAGTTCACAGGGGGCAAACACTGAAGCTTTCTTT.